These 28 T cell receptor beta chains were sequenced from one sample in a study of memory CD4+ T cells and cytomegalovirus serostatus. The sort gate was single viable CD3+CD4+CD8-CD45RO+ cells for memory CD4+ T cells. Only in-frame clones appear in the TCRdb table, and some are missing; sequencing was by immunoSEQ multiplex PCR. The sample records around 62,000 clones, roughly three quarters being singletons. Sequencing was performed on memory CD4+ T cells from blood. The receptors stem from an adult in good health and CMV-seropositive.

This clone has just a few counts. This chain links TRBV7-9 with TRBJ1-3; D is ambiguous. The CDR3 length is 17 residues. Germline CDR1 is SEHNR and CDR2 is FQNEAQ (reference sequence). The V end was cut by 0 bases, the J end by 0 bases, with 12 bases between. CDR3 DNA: TGTGCCAGCAGCTTAGCGTCAGCAATAAGCTCTGGAAACACCATATATTTT. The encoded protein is CASSLASAISSGNTIYF.

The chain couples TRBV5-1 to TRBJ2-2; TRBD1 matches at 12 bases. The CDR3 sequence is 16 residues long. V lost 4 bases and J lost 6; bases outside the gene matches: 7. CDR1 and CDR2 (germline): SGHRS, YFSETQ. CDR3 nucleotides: TGCGCCAGCAGCGACCCGGGACAGGGGGCGGCCGGGGAGCTGTTTTTT. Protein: CASSDPGQGAAGELFF.

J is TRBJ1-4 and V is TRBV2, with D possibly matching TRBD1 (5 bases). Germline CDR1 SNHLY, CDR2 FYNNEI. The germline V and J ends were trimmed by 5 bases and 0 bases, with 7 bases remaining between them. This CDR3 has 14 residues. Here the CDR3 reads CASSPTATNEKLFF. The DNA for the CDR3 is TGTGCCAGCAGTCCGACAGCAACTAATGAAAAACTGTTTTTT. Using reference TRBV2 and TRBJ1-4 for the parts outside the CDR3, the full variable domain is EPEVTQTPSHQVTQMGQEVILRCVPISNHLYFYWYRQILGQKVEFLVSFYNNEISEKSEIFDDQFSVERPDGSNFTLKIRSTKLEDSAMYFCASSPTATNEKLFFGSGTQLSVL.

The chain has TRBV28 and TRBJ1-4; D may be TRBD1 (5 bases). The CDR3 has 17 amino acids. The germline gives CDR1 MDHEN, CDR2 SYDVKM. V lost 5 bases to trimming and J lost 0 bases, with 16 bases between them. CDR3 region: CASSTGTRPSTNEKLFF. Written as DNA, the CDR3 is TGTGCCAGCAGTACCGGGACGAGGCCGTCAACTAATGAAAAACTGTTTTTT.

In nucleotides, the CDR3 is TGCGCCAGCAGCTTGGAAGAGGGAACTAGCGGCTACGAGCAGTACTTC. Translated, it gives CASSLEEGTSGYEQYF. This chain joins TRBV5-1 and TRBJ2-7; 8 bases fit TRBD2. The CDR3 length is 16 residues. CDR1 and CDR2 (germline): SGHRS, YFSETQ. With 0 bases clipped from V and 3 bases from J, the junction kept 8 bases outside the gene matches.

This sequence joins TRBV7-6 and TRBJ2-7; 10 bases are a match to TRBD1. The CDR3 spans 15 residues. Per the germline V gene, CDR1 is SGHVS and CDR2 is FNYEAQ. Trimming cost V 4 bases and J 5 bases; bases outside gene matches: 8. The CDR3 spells CASSSSGTGVNEQYF. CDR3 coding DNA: TGTGCCAGCAGCTCGTCCGGGACAGGGGTTAACGAGCAGTACTTC.

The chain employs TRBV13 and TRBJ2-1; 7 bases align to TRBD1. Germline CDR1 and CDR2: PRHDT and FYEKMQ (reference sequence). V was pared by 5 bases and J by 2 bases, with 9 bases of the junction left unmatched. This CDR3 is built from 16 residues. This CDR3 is CASSIHRGNPYNEQFF. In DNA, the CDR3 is TGTGCCAGCAGCATACACAGGGGAAACCCCTACAATGAGCAGTTCTTC.

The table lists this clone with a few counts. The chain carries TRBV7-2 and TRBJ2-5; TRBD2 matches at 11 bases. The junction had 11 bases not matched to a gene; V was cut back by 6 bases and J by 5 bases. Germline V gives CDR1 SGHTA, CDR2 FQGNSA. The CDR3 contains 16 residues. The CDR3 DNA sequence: TGTGCCAGCAGGAACGTAGCGGGAGGGCCGGAGGAGACCCAGTACTTC. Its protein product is CASRNVAGGPEETQYF.

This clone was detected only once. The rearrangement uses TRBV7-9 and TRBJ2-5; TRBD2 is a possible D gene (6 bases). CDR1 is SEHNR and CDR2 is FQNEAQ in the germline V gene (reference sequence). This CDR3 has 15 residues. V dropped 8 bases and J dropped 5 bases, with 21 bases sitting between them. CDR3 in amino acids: CASSERAGGAETQYF. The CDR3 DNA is TGTGCCAGCTCGGAAAGAGCGGGCGGTGCTGAGACCCAGTACTTC.

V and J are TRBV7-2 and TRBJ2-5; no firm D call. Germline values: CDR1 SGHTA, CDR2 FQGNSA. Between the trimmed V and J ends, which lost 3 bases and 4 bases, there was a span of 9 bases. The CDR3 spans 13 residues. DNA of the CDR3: TGTGCCAGCAGCTTGTTTGGATCAGAGACCCAGTACTTC. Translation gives CASSLFGSETQYF.

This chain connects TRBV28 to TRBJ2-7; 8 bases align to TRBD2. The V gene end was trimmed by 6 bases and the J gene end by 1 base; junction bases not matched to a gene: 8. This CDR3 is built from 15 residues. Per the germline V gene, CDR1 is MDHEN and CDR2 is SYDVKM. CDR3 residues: CASRGGSGVSYEQYF. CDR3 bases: TGTGCCAGCAGGGGGGGTAGCGGGGTTTCCTACGAGCAGTACTTC.

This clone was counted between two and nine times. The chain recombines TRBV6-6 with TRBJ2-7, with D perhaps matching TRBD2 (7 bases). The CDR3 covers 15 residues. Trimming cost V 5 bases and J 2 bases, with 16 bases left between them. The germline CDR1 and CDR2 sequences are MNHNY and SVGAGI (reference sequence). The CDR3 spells CASSRPSGGPYEQYF. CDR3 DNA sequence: TGTGCCAGCAGTCGACCCTCGGGGGGCCCCTACGAGCAGTACTTC.

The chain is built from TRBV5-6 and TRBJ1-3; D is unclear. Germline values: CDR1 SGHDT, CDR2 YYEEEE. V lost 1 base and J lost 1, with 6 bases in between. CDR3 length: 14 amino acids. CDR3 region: CASSLLVSGNTIYF. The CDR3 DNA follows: TGTGCCAGCAGCTTGTTGGTATCTGGAAACACCATATATTTT.

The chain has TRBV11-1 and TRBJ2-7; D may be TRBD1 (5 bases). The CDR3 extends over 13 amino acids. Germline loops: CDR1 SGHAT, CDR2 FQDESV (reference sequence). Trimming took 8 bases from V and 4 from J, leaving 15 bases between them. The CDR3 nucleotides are TGTGCCAGCGGCCGTTGGGGCGCGTACGAGCAGTACTTC. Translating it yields CASGRWGAYEQYF. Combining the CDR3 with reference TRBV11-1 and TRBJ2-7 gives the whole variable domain EAEVAQSPRYKITEKSQAVAFWCDPISGHATLYWYRQILGQGPELLVQFQDESVVDDSQLPKDRFSAERLKGVDSTLKIQPAELGDSAMYLCASGRWGAYEQYFGPGTRLTVT.

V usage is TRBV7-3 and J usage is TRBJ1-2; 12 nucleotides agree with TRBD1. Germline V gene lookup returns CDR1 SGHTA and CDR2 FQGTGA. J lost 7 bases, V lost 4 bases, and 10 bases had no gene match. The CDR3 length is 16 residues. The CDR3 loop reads CASSYLPGQGAAGYTF. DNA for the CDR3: TGTGCCAGCAGCTACCTTCCGGGACAGGGGGCTGCTGGCTACACCTTC.

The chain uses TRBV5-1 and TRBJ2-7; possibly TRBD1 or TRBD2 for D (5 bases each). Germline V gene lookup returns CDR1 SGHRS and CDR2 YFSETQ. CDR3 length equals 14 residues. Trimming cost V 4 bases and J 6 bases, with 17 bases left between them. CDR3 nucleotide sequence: TGCGCCAGCAGCCCGGGACGCCAAGACGCCGAGCAGTACTTC. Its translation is CASSPGRQDAEQYF.

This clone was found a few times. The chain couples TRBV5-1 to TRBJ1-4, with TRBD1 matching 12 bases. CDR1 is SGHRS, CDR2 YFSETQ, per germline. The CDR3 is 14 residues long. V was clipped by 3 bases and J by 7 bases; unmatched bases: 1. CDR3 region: CASSWGQGAEKLFF. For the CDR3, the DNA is TGCGCCAGCAGCTGGGGACAGGGGGCTGAAAAACTGTTTTTT.

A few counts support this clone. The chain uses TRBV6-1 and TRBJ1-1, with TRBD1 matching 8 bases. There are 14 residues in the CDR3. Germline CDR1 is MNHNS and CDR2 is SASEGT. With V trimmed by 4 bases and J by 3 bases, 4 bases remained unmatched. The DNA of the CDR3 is TGTGCCAGCAGTGGGGGACAGGTCTACACTGAAGCTTTCTTT. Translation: CASSGGQVYTEAFF.

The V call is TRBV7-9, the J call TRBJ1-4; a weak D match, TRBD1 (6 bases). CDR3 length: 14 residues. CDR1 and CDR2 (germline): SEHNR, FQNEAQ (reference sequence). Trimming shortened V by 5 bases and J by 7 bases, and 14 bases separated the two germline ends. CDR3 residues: CASSLTSGVEKLFF. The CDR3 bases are TGTGCCAGCAGCCTAACCTCAGGGGTTGAAAAACTGTTTTTT.

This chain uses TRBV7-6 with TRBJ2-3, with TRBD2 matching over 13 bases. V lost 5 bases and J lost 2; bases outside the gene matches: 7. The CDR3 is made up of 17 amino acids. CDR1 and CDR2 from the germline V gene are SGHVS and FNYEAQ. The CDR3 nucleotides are TGTGCCAGCAGCCAGGGACTAGCGGGAACCCTCACAGATACGCAGTATTTT. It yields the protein CASSQGLAGTLTDTQYF.

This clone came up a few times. This CDR3 reads CASSYNRGVGNEQYF. The DNA of the CDR3 is TGTGCCAGCAGTTACAACCGGGGGGTAGGGAACGAGCAGTACTTC. The rearrangement links TRBV6-5 to TRBJ2-7, with 7 nucleotides matching TRBD2. The ends lost 2 bases at V and 5 bases at J; junction bases unmatched: 9. Germline V gene data show CDR1 as MNHEY and CDR2 as SVGAGI. The CDR3 consists of 15 residues.

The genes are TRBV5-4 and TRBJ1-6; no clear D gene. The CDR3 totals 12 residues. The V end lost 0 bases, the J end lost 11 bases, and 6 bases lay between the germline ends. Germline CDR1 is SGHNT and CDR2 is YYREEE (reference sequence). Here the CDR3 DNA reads TGTGCCAGCAGCTTGGACGTCACACCCCTCCACTTT. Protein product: CASSLDVTPLHF.

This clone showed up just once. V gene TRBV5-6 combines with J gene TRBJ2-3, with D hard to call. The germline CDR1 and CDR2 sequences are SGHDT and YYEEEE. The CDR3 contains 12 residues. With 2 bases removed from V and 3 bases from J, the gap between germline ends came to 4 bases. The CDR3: CASSLRTDTQYF. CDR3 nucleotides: TGTGCCAGCAGCTTAAGAACAGATACGCAGTATTTT. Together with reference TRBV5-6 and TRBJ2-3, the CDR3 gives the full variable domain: DAGVTQSPTHLIKTRGQQVTLRCSPKSGHDTVSWYQQALGQGPQFIFQYYEEEERQRGNFPDRFSGHQFPNYSSELNVNALLLGDSALYLCASSLRTDTQYFGPGTRLTVL.

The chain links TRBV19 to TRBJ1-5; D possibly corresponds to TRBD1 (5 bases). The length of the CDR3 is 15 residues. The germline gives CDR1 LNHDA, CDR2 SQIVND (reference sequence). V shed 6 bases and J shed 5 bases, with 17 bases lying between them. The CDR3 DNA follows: TGTGCCAGTAGCCGAAGCAAGGGGTGGGATCAGCCCCAGCATTTT. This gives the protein CASSRSKGWDQPQHF.

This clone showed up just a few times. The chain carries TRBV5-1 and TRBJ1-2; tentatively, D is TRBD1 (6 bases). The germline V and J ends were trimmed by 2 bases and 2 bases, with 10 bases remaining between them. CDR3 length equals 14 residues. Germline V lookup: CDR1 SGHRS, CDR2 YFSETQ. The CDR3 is CASSLIGQNYGYTF. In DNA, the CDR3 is TGCGCCAGCAGCTTAATCGGACAGAACTATGGCTACACCTTC.

CDR3 region: CASSQNLAGDYNEQFF. CDR3 coding DNA: TGCGCCAGCAGCCAGAACTTAGCGGGGGACTACAATGAGCAGTTCTTC. The V call is TRBV4-3, the J call TRBJ2-1; 9 bases are shared with TRBD2. This CDR3 has 16 amino acids. The V gene's germline CDR1 is LGHNA and CDR2 YSLEER. Trimming took 3 bases from V and 3 from J; bases not matched to a gene: 6.

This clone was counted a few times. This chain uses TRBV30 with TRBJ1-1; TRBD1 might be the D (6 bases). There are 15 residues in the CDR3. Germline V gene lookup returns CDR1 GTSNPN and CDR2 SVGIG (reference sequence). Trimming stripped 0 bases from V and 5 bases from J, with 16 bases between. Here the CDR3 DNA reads TGTGCCTGGAGTGTAGGGTGGGGGGCTGAGACTGAAGCTTTCTTT. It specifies CAWSVGWGAETEAFF.

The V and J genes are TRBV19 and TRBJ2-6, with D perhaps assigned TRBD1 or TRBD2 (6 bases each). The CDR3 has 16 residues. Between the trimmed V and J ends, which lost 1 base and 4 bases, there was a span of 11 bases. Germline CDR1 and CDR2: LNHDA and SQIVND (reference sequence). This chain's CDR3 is CASSIARGEGANVLTF. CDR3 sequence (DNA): TGTGCCAGTAGTATAGCTAGGGGGGAGGGGGCCAACGTCCTGACTTTC.